This T cell receptor (beta chain) was sequenced for a study of technical replicates of blood from a handful of donors (dated by TCRdb to about 2017). V was cut back by 0 bases and J by 7 bases, leaving a gap of 11 bases between them. For CDR1 and CDR2, the germline V gene lists SGHRS and YFSETQ. The CDR3, cysteine through phenylalanine, is 14 amino acids long. Only the CDR3 region is kept as DNA, spanning 42 bases read in frame from base 1. The library was prepared using the immunoSEQ multiplex PCR assay. What TCRdb holds here is the immuneACCESS table cut down to in-frame rearrangements. Part of the clones is not present; checked against another copy, under half of the missing clones reflect an unresolved V gene, and the others are unexplained. The sample records fewer than 110,000 clones, around 96% of which are singletons. Roughly 0.19% of the sample is held by the ten biggest clonotypes. Comment on this clone: Its specific antigen is unknown. Base qualities are not provided; no much larger clone lies one nucleotide away.

The sequence was collected from a human donor in good health. Sequencing input: T cells isolated from PBMCs. The chain is assembled from TRBV5-1 and TRBJ2-4, with a tentative D gene TRBD1 over 7 matching bases. The DNA reads as follows: TGCGCCAGCAGCTTGGGCAGGGGGAGGAACATTCAGTACTTC. The resulting protein is CASSLGRGRNIQYF.